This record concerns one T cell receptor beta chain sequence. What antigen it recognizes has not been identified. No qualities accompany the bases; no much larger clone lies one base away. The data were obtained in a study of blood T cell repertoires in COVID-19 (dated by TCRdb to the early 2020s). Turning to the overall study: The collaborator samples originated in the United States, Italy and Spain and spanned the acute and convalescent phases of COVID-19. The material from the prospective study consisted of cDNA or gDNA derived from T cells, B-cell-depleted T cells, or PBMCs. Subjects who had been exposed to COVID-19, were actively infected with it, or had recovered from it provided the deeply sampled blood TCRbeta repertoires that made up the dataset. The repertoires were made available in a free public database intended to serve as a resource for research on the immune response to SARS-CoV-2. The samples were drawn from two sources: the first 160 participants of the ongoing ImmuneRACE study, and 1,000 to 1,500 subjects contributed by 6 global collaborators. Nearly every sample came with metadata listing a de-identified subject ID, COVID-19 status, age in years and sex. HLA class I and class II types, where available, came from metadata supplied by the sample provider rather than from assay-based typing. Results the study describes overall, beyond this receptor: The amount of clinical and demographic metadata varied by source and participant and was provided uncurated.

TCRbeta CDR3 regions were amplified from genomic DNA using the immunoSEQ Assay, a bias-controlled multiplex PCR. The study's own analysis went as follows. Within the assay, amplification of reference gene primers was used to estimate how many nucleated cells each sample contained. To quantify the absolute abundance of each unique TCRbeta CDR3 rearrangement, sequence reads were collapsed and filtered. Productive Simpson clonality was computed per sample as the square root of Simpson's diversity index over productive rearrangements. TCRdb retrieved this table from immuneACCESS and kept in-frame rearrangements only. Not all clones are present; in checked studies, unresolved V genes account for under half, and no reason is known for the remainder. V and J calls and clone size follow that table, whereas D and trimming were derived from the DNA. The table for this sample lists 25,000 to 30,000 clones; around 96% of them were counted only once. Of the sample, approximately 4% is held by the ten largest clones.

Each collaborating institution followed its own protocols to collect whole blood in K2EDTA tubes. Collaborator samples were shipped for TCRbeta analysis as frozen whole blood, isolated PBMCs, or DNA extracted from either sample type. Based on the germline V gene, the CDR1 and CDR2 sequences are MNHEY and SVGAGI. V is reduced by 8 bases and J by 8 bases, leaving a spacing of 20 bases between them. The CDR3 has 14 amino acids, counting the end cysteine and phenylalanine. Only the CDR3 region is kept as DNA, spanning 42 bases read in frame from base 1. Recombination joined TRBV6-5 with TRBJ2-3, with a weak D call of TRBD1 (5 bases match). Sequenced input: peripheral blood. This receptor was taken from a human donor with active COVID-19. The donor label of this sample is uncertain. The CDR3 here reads CASGSRQGLGTQYF. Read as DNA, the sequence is TGTGCCAGCGGCTCCCGGCAGGGTCTGGGTACGCAGTATTTT.